This T cell receptor (beta chain) was captured in a study of shared clonotypes between healthy human individuals. The table came from immunoSEQ multiplex PCR; TCRdb's copy has only in-frame clones and leaves some out. The sample includes over a million clones, around 82% of them seen just once. From germline, CDR1 is SGDLS and CDR2 YYNGEE. V gave up 4 bases and J gave up 4 bases; unmatched junction bases: 11. The CDR3 runs 16 residues. Sequencing was done on a sample of memory CD4+ T cells from PBMCs. Subset meaning: CD45RA-negative fraction. This chain connects TRBV9 to TRBJ2-7; TRBD2 agrees at 10 bases. The receptor's source is a man younger than 35 in good health. Some clones in this sample may be carry-over from other donors' samples. CDR3 DNA: TGTGCCAGCAGCATACGACCTAGCGGGAGTATGTACGAGCAGTACTTC. Protein: CASSIRPSGSMYEQYF.